Listed below are T cell receptor beta chains from one sample, sequenced in a study of T cell responses to AZD1222 COVID-19 vaccine. Method: immunoSEQ multiplex PCR; TCRdb's copy keeps in-frame clones and lacks some. This sample has about 140,000 clones; 90% to 95% occur once, and the top ten carry approximately 0.9%. The sequencing used peripheral blood, collected on day 0 of MenACWY control vaccination. All receptors derive from an adult in good health. The CDR3 runs from the conserved cysteine through the conserved F or W. The order of the fields is D gene, clone size, V gene, J gene, CDR3 DNA, CDR3 protein. The D gene is left open where the match is weak. For some rows the clone size is stated as once, few or many, or as a class when expanded; others skip it.

-	few	TRBV13	TRBJ2-2	TGTGCCAGCAGCTCCTCAGTCCAGGAGGACACCGGGGAGCTGTTTTTT	CASSSSVQEDTGELFF
TRBD2	-	TRBV7-3	TRBJ2-1	TGTGCCAGCAGCTTAATGGGCGGGACTAGCGGCTACAATGAGCAGTTCTTC	CASSLMGGTSGYNEQFF
TRBD1	few	TRBV7-6	TRBJ1-6	TGTGCCAGCAGCTCCAGGACAGGGGGTAATTCACCCCTCCACTTT	CASSSRTGGNSPLHF
-	once	TRBV11-3	TRBJ1-6	TGTGCCAGCAGCTTCGGTGTTTCGTCACCCCTCCACTTT	CASSFGVSSPLHF
-	-	TRBV19	TRBJ2-1	TGTGCCAGTAGTATAGTGCGGGCCGCCTACAATGAGCAGTTCTTC	CASSIVRAAYNEQFF
-	-	TRBV19	TRBJ2-2	TGTGCCAGTAGTATGGGTAACACCGGGGAGCTGTTTTTT	CASSMGNTGELFF
-	-	TRBV6-1	TRBJ1-1	TGTGCCAGCAGTGAAAGGGCAGGGCTTAGCTTTCGGGTGAACACTGAAGCTTTCTTT	CASSERAGLSFRVNTEAFF
TRBD1	-	TRBV5-1	TRBJ2-1	TGCGCCAGCAGCACCACAGGGGGCCAATCCTACAATGAGCAGTTCTTC	CASSTTGGQSYNEQFF
TRBD2	-	TRBV10-3	TRBJ2-3	TGTGCCATCAGTGAGTCGCTAGCGGGGGGCGCAGATACGCAGTATTTT	CAISESLAGGADTQYF
-	-	TRBV27	TRBJ2-1	TGTGCCAGCAGTTTATATCTAGGATACAATGAGCAGTTCTTC	CASSLYLGYNEQFF
-	-	TRBV9	TRBJ1-3	TGTGCCAGCAGCGTAGCGCCGGTCTCTGGAAACACCATATATTTT	CASSVAPVSGNTIYF
-	-	TRBV5-1	TRBJ2-7	TGCGCCAGCAGCATTAACTCAGACGGTTCCTACGAGCAGTACTTC	CASSINSDGSYEQYF
-	-	TRBV3-1/TRBV3-2	TRBJ1-5	TGTGCCAGCAGCCAAGAGGGCAGGCCGGCTCAGCCCCAGCATTTT	CASSQEGRPAQPQHF
TRBD1	-	TRBV5-4	TRBJ1-1	TGTGCCACGAACCAGGACAGGCGGGAGACTGAAGCTTTCTTT	CATNQDRRETEAFF
TRBD1	-	TRBV5-1	TRBJ1-1	TGCGCCAGCAGCTTGGGGATCTTGCTGGGACAGGGCTTCTTGAACACTGAAGCTTTCTTT	CASSLGILLGQGFLNTEAFF
-	-	TRBV19	TRBJ1-3	TGTGCCAGTATCGGCAAGAGCTCTGGAAACACCATATATTTT	CASIGKSSGNTIYF
TRBD2	-	TRBV6-5	TRBJ2-5	TGTGCCAGCAGTTACTCCCGAGCGGGGGGAGGAGAGACCCAGTACTTC	CASSYSRAGGGETQYF
-	-	TRBV19	TRBJ2-1	TGTGCCAGTAGTCCCCATGCCCCCATTGATGAGCAGTTCTTC	CASSPHAPIDEQFF
TRBD1	-	TRBV19	TRBJ1-1	TGTGCCAGCGGGACAGGGTCGGAGGCTGAAGCTTTCTTT	CASGTGSEAEAFF
-	-	TRBV6-1	TRBJ1-2	TGTGCCAGCAGTGAAGCAAAGGCAGGGAGGGGAGGCTACACCTTC	CASSEAKAGRGGYTF
-	-	TRBV19	TRBJ1-2	TGTGCCAGTAGTATTTCAGTCTATGGCTACACCTTC	CASSISVYGYTF
-	-	TRBV9	TRBJ1-1	TGTGCCAGCAGCGCGGGACTCTACACTGAAGCTTTCTTT	CASSAGLYTEAFF
TRBD1	-	TRBV19	TRBJ1-3	TGTGCCAGTAGTACCCCGTGGGCAGGGGGTATTGGAAACACCATATATTTT	CASSTPWAGGIGNTIYF
TRBD1	-	TRBV6-5	TRBJ1-1	TGTGCCAGCAGTTACCCACTGACAGGGGTGAACACTGAAGCTTTCTTT	CASSYPLTGVNTEAFF
TRBD1	-	TRBV18	TRBJ1-3	TGTGCCAGCTCAGTAAGGACAGGGGGATACTCTGGAAACACCATATATTTT	CASSVRTGGYSGNTIYF
-	-	TRBV5-6	TRBJ1-2	TGTGCCAGCAGCTTGGTCGGTGGGCTAAGGGATTGGGGCTACACCTTC	CASSLVGGLRDWGYTF
-	-	TRBV20-1	TRBJ1-2	TGCAGTGCCCCTAGTGACTATGGCTACACCTTC	CSAPSDYGYTF
-	-	TRBV29-1	TRBJ2-7	TGCAGCGTTGGTTCCCAGTGGGAGAACTCCTACGAGCAGTACTTC	CSVGSQWENSYEQYF
-	once	TRBV5-1	TRBJ2-2	TGCGCCAGCAGCTTCAGGCAGGGGAACACCGGGGAGCTGTTTTTT	CASSFRQGNTGELFF
-	-	TRBV5-1	TRBJ2-2	TGCGCCAGCAGCTTGATAGGGGCGAACACCGGGGAGCTGTTTTTT	CASSLIGANTGELFF
TRBD2	-	TRBV29-1	TRBJ2-7	TGCAGCGTTGTGGGACTAGCGGGAGACAAGACCTCCTACGAGCAGTACTTC	CSVVGLAGDKTSYEQYF
TRBD1	-	TRBV28	TRBJ1-5	TGTGCCAGCAGTTTTGGTGGAACAGGGGCGGTTAGCAATCAGCCCCAGCATTTT	CASSFGGTGAVSNQPQHF
-	-	TRBV5-1	TRBJ1-3	TGCGCCAGCAGCGGAACAGGGTCGGACACCATATATTTT	CASSGTGSDTIYF
TRBD2	-	TRBV2	TRBJ2-5	TGTGCCAGCAGGGTGGCGGGGGGAAGGGAGACCCAGTACTTC	CASRVAGGRETQYF
-	-	TRBV7-9	TRBJ1-1	TGTGCCAGCGCCTGGGGTGACACTGAAGCTTTCTTT	CASAWGDTEAFF
-	-	TRBV19	TRBJ2-2	TGTGCCAGTAGTATAGATCTTGGCGACAGCGCGAACACCGGGGAGCTGTTTTTT	CASSIDLGDSANTGELFF
TRBD2	-	TRBV11-2	TRBJ2-3	TGTGCCAGCAGCCGGTGGCTAGCGGGAGGGAGCACAGATACGCAGTATTTT	CASSRWLAGGSTDTQYF
-	-	TRBV24-1	TRBJ2-1	TGTGCCACCAGTGATGGGGACAATTCCTACAATGAGCAGTTCTTC	CATSDGDNSYNEQFF
TRBD1	-	TRBV9	TRBJ1-2	TGTGCCAGCAGCGTAGACGGACAGGGTCGCGGCTACACCTTC	CASSVDGQGRGYTF
-	once	TRBV9	TRBJ2-5	TGTGCCAGCAGCGTAGGGGGGGCCCAGTACTTC	CASSVGGAQYF
-	-	TRBV5-1	TRBJ2-3	TGCGCCAGCAGCTTGATGGAGCGGGCCTACACAGATACGCAGTATTTT	CASSLMERAYTDTQYF
TRBD1	-	TRBV18	TRBJ1-1	TGTGCCAGCTCACCACCCATCCGGGACAGGGGCACTGAAGCTTTCTTT	CASSPPIRDRGTEAFF
-	-	TRBV28	TRBJ2-7	TGTGCCAGCAGTTTATGGGGTTACGAGCAGTACTTC	CASSLWGYEQYF
TRBD2	-	TRBV15	TRBJ2-7	TGTGCCACCAGCAGAGAAGCGGGGGGCTCCTACGAGCAGTACTTC	CATSREAGGSYEQYF
-	-	TRBV30	TRBJ2-7	TGTGCCTGGAGCCCGAGCGGCGCTTCCTACGAGCAGTACTTC	CAWSPSGASYEQYF
-	-	TRBV10-1	TRBJ1-5	TGCGCCAGCAGTGAGTCGGCAACCAAGGGTCCCTGGGGTCAGCCCCAGCATTTT	CASSESATKGPWGQPQHF
-	-	TRBV2	TRBJ2-7	TGTGCCAGCAGCAGGGACCAAATCTACGAGCAGTACTTC	CASSRDQIYEQYF
-	-	TRBV25-1	TRBJ1-4	TGTGCCAGCAGTGAACAGGACGTAGTTAATGAAAAACTGTTTTTT	CASSEQDVVNEKLFF
TRBD1	-	TRBV27	TRBJ2-7	TGTGCCAGCGGCGCCGGGACAGGGTCCCCCTACGAGCAGTACTTC	CASGAGTGSPYEQYF
-	-	TRBV11-2	TRBJ1-1	TGTGCCAGCAGCTTAGCAGGAACTGAAGCTTTCTTT	CASSLAGTEAFF
TRBD2	-	TRBV2	TRBJ2-7	TGTGCCAGCAGTACGGGACTAGCGGGGCGGGAGCAGTACTTC	CASSTGLAGREQYF
TRBD1	-	TRBV6-5	TRBJ2-7	TGTGCCAGCACCGGACAGGGGGCGAGCTCCTACGAGCAGTACTTC	CASTGQGASSYEQYF
-	-	TRBV29-1	TRBJ1-1	TGCAGCGTTGAAGTTTGGGGGGTTAGCACTGAAGCTTTCTTT	CSVEVWGVSTEAFF
-	-	TRBV3-1/TRBV3-2	TRBJ2-7	TGTGCCAGCAGCCAAGTCGCGGCCCCAAGCGAGCAGTACTTC	CASSQVAAPSEQYF
TRBD1	-	TRBV19	TRBJ1-2	TGTGCCAGTAGTGCAGCCGGGACAGTAAACTATGGCTACACCTTC	CASSAAGTVNYGYTF